Presented here are 12 T cell receptor beta chains from one specimen sequenced in a study of human thymus T cells. It was from resections taken during corrective heart surgery that the thymus tissue came. Some clones are missing from TCRdb's copy, which holds only in-frame ones; the method was immunoSEQ multiplex PCR. The sample includes 60,000 to 75,000 clones, 90% to 95% of them seen just once. Sample: thymus tissue. Receptors originate from a girl younger than two with a congenital heart defect but otherwise immunologically healthy.

The chain employs TRBV7-9 and TRBJ2-5, with D tentatively TRBD2 (6 bases). The V end was cut by 1 base, the J end by 4 bases, with 16 bases between. This CDR3 spans 16 amino acids. The germline V gene encodes CDR1 SEHNR and CDR2 FQNEAQ (reference sequence). The CDR3 reads CASSLVGSRDRETQYF. The CDR3 DNA reads as TGTGCCAGCAGCTTAGTGGGATCGCGGGATCGAGAGACCCAGTACTTC.

This sequence joins TRBV9 and TRBJ2-1; 7 bases align to TRBD2. The CDR3 is 13 amino acids. V trimming: 3 bases; J trimming: 10 bases; junction bases outside the gene matches: 7. The germline V gene encodes CDR1 SGDLS and CDR2 YYNGEE. Written as DNA, the CDR3 is TGTGCCAGCAGCGAGGGGACTATCCCGGAGCAGTTCTTC. Encoded protein: CASSEGTIPEQFF.

This chain connects TRBV10-3 to TRBJ1-1; D uncertain. Germline lookup yields CDR1 ENHRY and CDR2 SYGVKD. The CDR3 is made up of 16 amino acids. The ends were cut back, 0 bases at V and 4 bases at J, with 15 bases in the middle. CDR3 protein: CAISESTAESGTEAFF. CDR3 DNA: TGTGCCATCAGTGAGTCGACGGCGGAGAGCGGCACTGAAGCTTTCTTT.

The rearrangement joins TRBV6-5 to TRBJ2-7, with 8 bases fitting TRBD1. J gave up 4 bases and V 4 bases, and 3 bases lay outside the gene matches. The CDR3 is made up of 13 amino acids. Per germline, CDR1 MNHEY and CDR2 SVGAGI. The CDR3 spells CASSSRGRYEQYF. The CDR3 nucleotides are TGTGCCAGCAGTTCCAGGGGGCGTTACGAGCAGTACTTC.

J is TRBJ2-1 and V is TRBV30; 11 positions agree with TRBD2. The V gene's germline CDR1 is GTSNPN and CDR2 SVGIG (reference sequence). CDR3 length equals 15 residues. V trimming: 2 bases; J trimming: 6 bases; junction bases outside the gene matches: 6. CDR3 region: CAWSFSGRAGNEQFF. CDR3 nucleotides: TGTGCCTGGAGTTTTAGCGGGAGGGCCGGCAATGAGCAGTTCTTC.

The J gene is TRBJ2-7, the V gene TRBV27; 9 nucleotides match TRBD2. The CDR3 spans 15 residues. With 6 bases clipped from V and 3 bases from J, the junction kept 9 bases outside the gene matches. Per the germline V gene, CDR1 is MNHEY and CDR2 is SMNVEV (reference sequence). CDR3 in amino acids: CASSRNSGRFYEQYF. The CDR3 DNA reads TGTGCCAGCAGCCGTAATAGCGGGAGATTCTACGAGCAGTACTTC.

CDR3 DNA: TGTGCCAGCAGCCATATCGGGGATGGAGGAAACACCATATATTTT. This encodes CASSHIGDGGNTIYF. The chain carries TRBV4-2 and TRBJ1-3; the D is unclear. This CDR3 spans 15 amino acids. Germline CDR1 LGHNA, CDR2 YNFKEQ. The V end lost 3 bases, the J end lost 4 bases, and 13 bases lay between the germline ends.

This rearrangement joins TRBV4-1 to TRBJ1-1; D unresolved. The germline V and J ends were trimmed by 4 bases and 8 bases, with 14 bases remaining between them. Germline V gene sequence: CDR1 MGHRA, CDR2 YSYEKL. There are 13 residues in the CDR3. The chain's CDR3 is CASSRERGVEAFF. In DNA, the CDR3 is TGCGCCAGCAGCCGAGAACGAGGAGTAGAAGCTTTCTTT.

In DNA form, the CDR3 reads TGTGCCAGCAGCTTAGATCAGTATAGCGGATTCACCGGGGAGCTGTTTTTT. Its translation is CASSLDQYSGFTGELFF. The rearrangement joins TRBV11-2 to TRBJ2-2; D may be TRBD2 (6 bases). The germline V gene has CDR1 SGHAT and CDR2 FQNNGV. The CDR3 runs 17 residues. V was pared by 0 bases and J by 4 bases, with 15 bases between.

The rearrangement links TRBV19 to TRBJ1-2, with 10 bases lining up with TRBD1. Trimming cost V 6 bases and J 5 bases; bases outside gene matches: 12. The CDR3 loop spans 16 amino acids. Germline-derived CDR1 and CDR2 are LNHDA and SQIVND (reference sequence). As DNA, the CDR3 is TGTGCCAGTAGCCCCACCATCTGGGACAGGGGATATGGCTACACCTTC. Translating it yields CASSPTIWDRGYGYTF.

The genes are TRBV14 and TRBJ2-7; 10 bases match TRBD2. The CDR3 is 17 amino acids. V lost 3 bases, J lost 7 bases, and 15 bases stayed unmatched. The germline V gene has CDR1 SGHDN and CDR2 FVKESK. The CDR3 bases are TGTGCCAGCAGCCAGAACCCAGAGGCTAGCGGGAGTTGGGAGCAGTACTTC. It yields the protein CASSQNPEASGSWEQYF.

V is TRBV4-2 and J is TRBJ2-7, with D unclear. Looked up from germline, CDR1 is LGHNA and CDR2 is YNFKEQ. The germline V and J ends were trimmed by 3 bases and 7 bases, with 13 bases remaining between them. This CDR3 contains 13 residues. The DNA of the CDR3 is TGTGCCAGCAGCCACTTCGGGTCGAAGGAGCAGTACTTC. Residues: CASSHFGSKEQYF.